This T cell receptor (beta chain) was obtained from a study of T cell changes during pregnancy in multiple sclerosis. Per germline, CDR1 SGHDT and CDR2 YYEEEE. The V gene lost 5 bases and the J gene lost 1 base, with 13 bases spanning the gap. The CDR3 is 15 residues long. TCRdb's copy holds only in-frame clones and misses some; the assay was immunoSEQ multiplex PCR. The sample shows about 100,000 clones, around 93% of them seen only once. The V and J genes are TRBV5-6 and TRBJ1-5, with D perhaps matching TRBD1 (6 bases). This TCR derives from a female donor with multiple sclerosis, enrolled in a pregnancy study. The source was peripheral blood, collected after pregnancy. For the CDR3, the DNA is TGTGCCAGCAGTTACACCGGGACAAGCAATCAGCCCCAGCATTTT. Its protein is CASSYTGTSNQPQHF.